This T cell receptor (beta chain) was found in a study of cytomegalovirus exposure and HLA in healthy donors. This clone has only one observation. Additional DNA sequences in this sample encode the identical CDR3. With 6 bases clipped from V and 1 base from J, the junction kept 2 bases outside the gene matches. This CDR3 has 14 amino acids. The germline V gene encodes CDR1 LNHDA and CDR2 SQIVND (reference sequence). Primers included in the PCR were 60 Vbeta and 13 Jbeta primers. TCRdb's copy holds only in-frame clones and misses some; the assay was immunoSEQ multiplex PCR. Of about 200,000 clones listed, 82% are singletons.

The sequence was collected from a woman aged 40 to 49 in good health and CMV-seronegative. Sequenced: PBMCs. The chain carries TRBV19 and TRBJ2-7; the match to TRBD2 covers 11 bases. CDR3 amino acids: CASSVAGGSYEQYF. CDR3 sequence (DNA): TGTGCCAGTAGCGTAGCGGGAGGGTCCTACGAGCAGTACTTC.